Shown below are 8 T cell receptor beta chains from a single sample sequenced in a study of CD8+ T cells in alopecia areata. As for treatment: oral pan-JAK inhibitor, 5-10 mg twice daily. Once RNA had been extracted, it was reverse transcribed into cDNA to act as the sequencing template. The repertoire was sequenced with immunoSEQ multiplex PCR; TCRdb's copy has only in-frame clones and lacks some. The sample consists of 270,000 or so clones, 55% to 70% of them appearing once. The sample consisted of CD4+ T cells sorted from blood, taken at week 24, from a patient treated with tofacitinib. These receptors were collected from a human donor with alopecia areata.

This clone was found a few times. This chain joins TRBV4-1 and TRBJ2-5; perhaps TRBD1 as D (5 bases). Looked up from germline, CDR1 is MGHRA and CDR2 is YSYEKL. The ends were cut back, 0 bases at V and 4 bases at J, with 12 bases in the middle. The CDR3 loop spans 15 amino acids. The CDR3 coding sequence is TGCGCCAGCAGCCAAGATCCCCAGGGCGCAGAGACCCAGTACTTC. The encoded protein is CASSQDPQGAETQYF.

This clone was counted between two and nine times. CDR3 DNA: TGCGCCAGCAGCCAGGGACTAGCGCAAGAGACCCAGTACTTC. Amino acids: CASSQGLAQETQYF. The chain employs TRBV5-1 and TRBJ2-5; the match to TRBD2 covers 10 bases. V was clipped by 4 bases and J by 2 bases; unmatched bases: 2. CDR1 and CDR2 (germline): SGHRS, YFSETQ. This CDR3 region has 14 residues. The full variable domain, in which reference TRBV5-1 and TRBJ2-5 provide the parts outside the CDR3, is KAGVTQTPRYLIKTRGQQVTLSCSPISGHRSVSWYQQTPGQGLQFLFEYFSETQRNKGNFPGRFSGRQFSNSRSEMNVSTLELGDSALYLCASSQGLAQETQYFGPGTRLLVL.

A few counts support this clone. The chain carries TRBV7-9 and TRBJ2-3; 8 bases fit TRBD2. The V and J ends lost 5 bases and 3 bases, in that order; junction bases with no gene match: 10. This CDR3 is built from 16 residues. The germline V gene has CDR1 SEHNR and CDR2 FQNEAQ (reference sequence). The CDR3 DNA reads as TGTGCCAGCAGCCACACTAGCGGCCAGAGGACAGATACGCAGTATTTT. Its protein product is CASSHTSGQRTDTQYF.

The chain uses TRBV30 and TRBJ2-7, with 7 bases that match TRBD1. The germline gives CDR1 GTSNPN, CDR2 SVGIG (reference sequence). V lost 5 bases to trimming and J lost 2 bases; unmatched junction nucleotides: 9. The CDR3 is 14 amino acids. CDR3 protein: CAWGLPGQPYEQYF. The CDR3 DNA sequence: TGTGCCTGGGGATTACCGGGACAGCCCTACGAGCAGTACTTC. The whole variable domain, filled in from reference TRBV30 and TRBJ2-7, reads SQTIHQWPATLVQPVGSPLSLECTVEGTSNPNLYWYRQAAGRGLQLLFYSVGIGQISSEVPQNLSASRPQDRQFILSSKKLLLSDSGFYLCAWGLPGQPYEQYFGPGTRLTVT.

This clone has a single count. This chain links TRBV9 with TRBJ1-2; 8 nucleotides match TRBD1. Per germline, CDR1 SGDLS and CDR2 YYNGEE. V lost 0 bases to trimming and J lost 8 bases; unmatched junction nucleotides: 6. The CDR3 has 14 amino acids. Here the CDR3 DNA reads TGTGCCAGCAGCGTAGGGCAGGGGGCTCGCGGCTACACCTTC. Residues: CASSVGQGARGYTF.

V is TRBV5-6 and J is TRBJ2-7; the match to TRBD1 covers 7 bases. Germline V CDR1 and CDR2: SGHDT, YYEEEE. V lost 5 bases to trimming and J lost 3 bases; unmatched junction nucleotides: 11. The CDR3 is 15 residues long. The CDR3 bases are TGTGCCAGCAGTTCCTACCGGGACAGCAACTACGAGCAGTACTTC. Its protein product is CASSSYRDSNYEQYF.

J is TRBJ2-3 and V is TRBV2, with 9 bases fitting TRBD2. Germline values: CDR1 SNHLY, CDR2 FYNNEI. This CDR3 region has 17 residues. Germline trimming cut 7 bases from V and 1 base from J; bases unmatched to any gene: 12. CDR3: CASTEEVVAGGTDTQYF. The CDR3 coding sequence is TGTGCCAGCACCGAAGAAGTGGTAGCGGGGGGCACAGATACGCAGTATTTT.

The chain combines TRBV30 with TRBJ1-5; 7 positions agree with TRBD1. Trimming removed 1 base from V and 4 bases from J; junction bases left unmatched: 10. The CDR3 extends over 16 amino acids. CDR1 and CDR2 from the germline V gene are GTSNPN and SVGIG (reference sequence). The CDR3 DNA is TGTGCCTGGAGTGCCTATGGGCAGGGGGAGAATCAGCCCCAGCATTTT. The encoded protein is CAWSAYGQGENQPQHF.